This T cell receptor (beta chain) was obtained from a study of graft-versus-host responses after intestinal transplantation. The overall study: Every one of the recipients received anti-thymocyte globulin induction and afterwards took tacrolimus and steroids for roughly 3 years.

Assay: immunoSEQ multiplex PCR; the TCRdb copy retains only in-frame clones and omits some. The sample has tens of thousands of clones, approximately 89% seen once. The CDR3 contains 11 residues. The sequencing used PBMCs, collected around 120 days after intestinal transplantation. This chain links TRBV21-1 with TRBJ1-2. TRBV21-1 corresponds to a pseudogene. The TCR sequence derives from a human patient who received an intestinal transplant, so some T cells may come from the graft donor. CDR3 sequence (DNA): TGTGCCAGCAGATGGGTGGTCGGCTACACCTTC. It translates to CASRWVVGYTF.